This T cell receptor beta chain was found in a study of monozygotic twins with inflammatory bowel disease. Study-level points and caveats: With inverse Simpson as the measure, TCRbeta diversity was lower in IBD patients than in healthy co-twins.

With respect to this clonotype: Its target is unknown.

CDR1 and CDR2 from the germline V gene are SGHRS and YFSETQ. The CDR3 is 16 residues long. Every TCR library drew on approximately 3.5 ug of total RNA. Eight separate reactions per sample served to make cDNA. TCRdb derives one entry per CDR3 protein from the 5' RACE reads, leaving out DNA. Reported are some 400,000 distinct CDR3 sequences; the ten largest clones contain 2% to 3%. The material sequenced was blood. This receptor was obtained from a human donor with ulcerative colitis or Crohn's disease, or a healthy co-twin of an affected twin (not recorded which). The chain links TRBV5-1 to TRBJ2-3; TCRdb calls TRBD1, which cannot be checked without DNA. The CDR3 is CASSLVAGGEADTQYF. Full variable domain (missing parts from reference TRBV5-1 and TRBJ2-3): KAGVTQTPRYLIKTRGQQVTLSCSPISGHRSVSWYQQTPGQGLQFLFEYFSETQRNKGNFPGRFSGRQFSNSRSEMNVSTLELGDSALYLCASSLVAGGEADTQYFGPGTRLTVL.